This T cell receptor beta chain comes out of a study of PD-1 blockade in classical Hodgkin lymphoma. Sequencing was performed with immunoSEQ multiplex PCR; in TCRdb, only in-frame clones are kept and a portion is missing. This sample carries more than 7,500 clones, 65% to 85% of them seen once, and the ten largest clones take around 10%. Trimming stripped 6 bases from V and 5 bases from J, with 17 bases between. Germline V gene data show CDR1 as MNHEY and CDR2 as SVGAGI. The CDR3 loop spans 14 amino acids. All the patients suffered relapse after autologous stem cell transplantation, and brentuximab vedotin exposure differed. Purification of CD4+ T cells from thawed PBMCs was achieved by magnetic negative selection. This clone was detected only a few times. Its antigen is not known. General observations from the study: It was among complete responders that baseline diversity resembled that of newly diagnosed patients. Healthy donors were reported to have higher baseline TCR diversity than newly diagnosed patients.

The V gene is TRBV6-5, the J gene TRBJ2-7; TRBD2 might be the D (6 bases). The sequences come from CD4+ T cells from blood, collected at baseline. This TCR was sampled from a human donor with classical Hodgkin lymphoma. CDR3 region: CASSPRGAWDEQYF. As DNA, the CDR3 is TGTGCCAGCAGCCCCCGCGGGGCGTGGGACGAGCAGTACTTC.